Listed here is a single T cell receptor beta chain. Which antigen it targets is not known. No base-level quality is on record; no much larger clone is a single base apart. The sample's treatment or condition label, decoded: over 15 received Ad26.COV2.S at low or high dose, single or two shots; 5 received placebo; per-sample allocation not given. Repertoires of vaccine and placebo recipients were sequenced from samples taken on day 63 after the first injection. Between 29 July and 7 August 2020, Cohort 1b enrolled about 27 adults aged 18-55 years at one site in Boston, USA. Ad26.COV2.S was a replication-incompetent adenovirus type 26 vector that expressed a prefusion-stabilized SARS-CoV-2 spike protein derived from the original Wuhan strain. This entry belongs to a study of Ad26.COV2.S vaccination and SARS-CoV-2 variants (dated by TCRdb to the early 2020s). The study in broad terms: Vaccine-arm donors came from COV1001, a multicentre, randomized, double-blind, placebo-controlled phase I-IIa trial of Ad26.COV2.S in healthy adults. Dosing of Ad26.COV2.S was intramuscular, at either 5x10^10 or 1x10^11 viral particles, delivered as one shot or as two shots spaced 56 days apart. The specificity and breadth of SARS-CoV-2-reactive T cell receptors after Ad26.COV2.S vaccination were assessed by TCRbeta repertoire sequencing. Investigators remained blinded to trial group allocation during experiments and outcome assessment. Trial participants were randomized into five groups of five: low-dose or high-dose Ad26.COV2.S given once or twice, or placebo on both occasions. The TCR-sequenced set comprised roughly 30 samples: approximately 19 Ad26.COV2.S vaccine recipients, 5 placebo recipients and 8 SARS-CoV-2 convalescent individuals.

TCRbeta CDR3 regions were sequenced with the immunoSEQ Assay. After extraction, genomic DNA underwent amplification by bias-controlled multiplex PCR, followed by high-throughput sequencing. The paper's data handling went like this. To quantify the absolute abundance of every unique TCRbeta CDR3 region, sequences were collapsed and filtered. T cell fraction was estimated by normalizing TCRbeta template counts to usable DNA, which was measured by amplifying reference genes present in all nucleated cells. Repertoire TCRs were annotated as SARS-CoV-2-specific when V gene, CDR3 amino acid sequence and J gene were exactly matched to a known reactive TCR set. MIRA supplied the reference SARS-CoV-2 TCR set, which was filtered for enrichment in COVID-19-positive ImmuneCODE repertoires so that public or cross-reactive TCRs were removed. Using the MIRA antigens, annotated TCRs were further analysed by specific ORF or by position within an ORF. Depth was the summed frequency of annotated unique rearrangements, while breadth was defined as annotated unique rearrangements over total unique productive rearrangements. TCR breadth was compared between groups using two-sided Wilcoxon rank-sum tests. In its TCRdb copy, this immuneACCESS table keeps in-frame sequences only and misses some clones. Where compared with another copy, unresolved V genes explain less than half of these, and the others have no known cause. V and J calls and clone size follow that table, whereas D and trimming were derived from the DNA. The sample yields around 450,000 clones; approximately 92% were counted once. The ten largest clones capture just over 2.5% of the sample.

Results and caveats for the whole study, not just this receptor: Substantial breadth of spike-specific CD8+ and CD4+ T cell responses was reported after vaccination. Comparable non-spike TCR breadth was observed between vaccine and placebo recipients, consistent with only spike being contained in the vaccine. The study was not powered for comparison of responses between vaccine doses or regimens. According to the authors, total T cell responses may have been underestimated by the TCR breadth and depth analyses. Ad26.COV2.S recipients had higher spike-specific TCR breadth than placebo recipients (P = 0.0014).

Via the germline V gene, CDR1 is MNHEY and CDR2 SVGAGI. The CDR3 sequence holds 13 residues, the cysteine and phenylalanine included. Only the CDR3 DNA is retained, 39 bases long and in frame from the first base. Deletion took 6 bases off V and 8 bases off J, with a span of 13 bases between the germline ends. The V and J segments used are TRBV6-5 and TRBJ1-4; perhaps TRBD1 is the D gene, with 5 bases matching. This receptor was obtained from a person between 18 and 65 years old who received the Ad26.COV2.S COVID-19 vaccine or a placebo. Sample: peripheral blood, taken in a trial of Ad26.COV2.S vaccine versus placebo. The nucleotide sequence reads as follows: TGTGCCAGCAGACGGGACGGCTGGGAAAAACTGTTTTTT. Its protein product is CASRRDGWEKLFF.